One and the same sample provided the 22 T cell receptor beta chains below, sequenced in a study of TIL therapy for anti-PD-1-resistant metastatic lung cancer. Sequencing used immunoSEQ v3. Profiled with immunoSEQ multiplex PCR; TCRdb holds only in-frame clones, not every one. This table has about 50,000 clones, 70% to 80% appearing once. Time point specified: pre-treatment sample, taken before nivolumab and TIL therapy. The specimen was blood, collected at baseline. These receptors originate from a woman aged 30 to 85 with non-small cell lung cancer.

The chain carries TRBV5-4 and TRBJ2-6; D is unresolved. Germline V gene sequence: CDR1 SGHNT, CDR2 YYREEE (reference sequence). Trimming left V 1 base short and J 2 bases short, with 7 bases between. There are 15 residues in the CDR3. CDR3 in DNA: TGTGCCAGCAGCTTGACTGGGGCTGGGGCCAACGTCCTGACTTTC. Its translation: CASSLTGAGANVLTF.

This chain joins TRBV7-9 and TRBJ1-1; no firm D call. This CDR3 region has 12 residues. The V gene lost 6 bases and the J gene lost 1 base, with 6 bases spanning the gap. Per germline, CDR1 SEHNR and CDR2 FQNEAQ (reference sequence). Written as DNA, the CDR3 is TGTGCCAGCAGTCAGGAGAACACTGAAGCTTTCTTT. It specifies CASSQENTEAFF.

The rearrangement links TRBV7-2 to TRBJ2-2, with 10 bases that match TRBD2. Trimming cost V 1 base and J 5 bases; bases outside gene matches: 4. The CDR3 extends over 16 amino acids. Germline CDR1 SGHTA, CDR2 FQGNSA. The CDR3 DNA is TGTGCCAGCAGCTTAGAGGGACTAGCGTTAACCGGGGAGCTGTTTTTT. As protein: CASSLEGLALTGELFF.

The V call is TRBV15, the J call TRBJ2-3; no clear D. Germline-derived CDR1 and CDR2 are LNHNV and YYDKDF (reference sequence). This CDR3 is built from 14 residues. Trimming shortened V by 9 bases and J by 2 bases, and 15 bases separated the two germline ends. CDR3 sequence (DNA): TGTGCCACTAGCCTTTATCTGGCCACAGATACGCAGTATTTT. Translation gives CATSLYLATDTQYF.

This sequence joins TRBV13 and TRBJ2-5; D is ambiguous. CDR3 length: 12 amino acids. From germline, CDR1 is PRHDT and CDR2 FYEKMQ (reference sequence). V lost 1 base and J 6 bases, leaving 6 bases between the germline ends. CDR3 coding DNA: TGTGCCAGCAGCTTAGAGGTGAAGACCCAGTACTTC. This translates into CASSLEVKTQYF.

J is TRBJ1-1 and V is TRBV28; D gene ambiguous. CDR1 and CDR2 (germline): MDHEN, SYDVKM. This CDR3 contains 13 residues. Trimming removed 3 bases from V and 6 bases from J, with 11 bases in between. This CDR3 reads CASSLSTSSEAFF. The CDR3 nucleotides are TGTGCCAGCAGTTTGAGTACAAGCTCTGAAGCTTTCTTT.

The chain carries TRBV5-1 and TRBJ2-5; D gene uncertain. V was pared by 0 bases and J by 3 bases, with 15 bases between. The CDR3 totals 16 residues. The germline CDR1 and CDR2 sequences are SGHRS and YFSETQ. The CDR3 DNA follows: TGCGCCAGCAGCTTGGAGGGCAGCCACCTAGAAGAGACCCAGTACTTC. It yields the protein CASSLEGSHLEETQYF.

The V gene is TRBV5-1, the J gene TRBJ1-1; 8 bases line up with TRBD1. Germline CDR1 and CDR2: SGHRS and YFSETQ. The ends lost 7 bases at V and 1 base at J; junction bases unmatched: 9. This CDR3 has 15 amino acids. The CDR3 here is CASSWGDRTNTEAFF. CDR3 DNA sequence: TGCGCCAGCTCCTGGGGGGACAGGACGAACACTGAAGCTTTCTTT.

This clone showed up just a few times. The genes are TRBV27 and TRBJ2-1; D perhaps matches TRBD1 (6 bases). Germline V gene lookup returns CDR1 MNHEY and CDR2 SMNVEV (reference sequence). This CDR3 spans 14 amino acids. Deletions cut 5 bases from V and 3 bases from J, with 11 bases between. Here the CDR3 DNA reads TGTGCCAGCAGTGTAGGGGGACACTACAATGAGCAGTTCTTC. This encodes CASSVGGHYNEQFF.

The genes are TRBV19 and TRBJ1-1; the D gene is possibly TRBD1 (5 bases). Germline CDR1 and CDR2: LNHDA and SQIVND (reference sequence). The CDR3 is 13 amino acids. Trimming cost V 7 bases and J 8 bases, with 17 bases left between them. The CDR3 here is CASNRRRGREAFF. The CDR3 coding sequence is TGTGCCAGTAACCGCAGGAGGGGCAGAGAAGCTTTCTTT.

V is TRBV9 and J is TRBJ1-2; 7 positions match TRBD1. Germline V gene lookup returns CDR1 SGDLS and CDR2 YYNGEE. Trimming took 0 bases from V and 8 from J; bases not matched to a gene: 16. The CDR3 covers 17 residues. CDR3 in DNA: TGTGCCAGCAGCGTAGAGGGGCCAGGGACAGTTCCAAAAGGCTACACCTTC. This sequence encodes CASSVEGPGTVPKGYTF.

The gene calls are TRBV11-2 and TRBJ2-1; D gene uncertain. CDR1 and CDR2 (germline): SGHAT, FQNNGV. CDR3 length: 17 amino acids. The V end lost 2 bases, the J end lost 0 bases, and 14 bases lay between the germline ends. The CDR3 DNA follows: TGTGCCAGCAGCTTAATGGCTCCCTATGGCTCCTACAATGAGCAGTTCTTC. Translating it yields CASSLMAPYGSYNEQFF.

This chain's CDR3 is CASSPGTGGLSSGNTIYF. In DNA, the CDR3 is TGTGCCAGCAGCCCCGGGACAGGGGGCCTTAGCTCTGGAAACACCATATATTTT. V gene TRBV5-5 combines with J gene TRBJ1-3; 12 bases are a match to TRBD1. This CDR3 contains 18 residues. The germline V gene encodes CDR1 SGHKS and CDR2 YYEKEE (reference sequence). Trimming cost V 4 bases and J 0 bases; bases outside gene matches: 8.

The chain joins TRBV19 to TRBJ1-2; 9 bases fit TRBD1. CDR3 length: 14 amino acids. Germline V gives CDR1 LNHDA, CDR2 SQIVND (reference sequence). With V trimmed by 4 bases and J by 4 bases, 4 bases remained unmatched. The CDR3 nucleotides are TGTGCCAGTAGTAGGGACAGGGTCTCCTATGGCTACACCTTC. Protein: CASSRDRVSYGYTF.

The V gene is TRBV11-2, the J gene TRBJ1-2, with D hard to call. V lost 5 bases and J lost 7, with 17 bases in between. Germline loops: CDR1 SGHAT, CDR2 FQNNGV. The CDR3 extends over 14 amino acids. The CDR3 reads CASSQLQYRVGYTF. The CDR3 DNA reads as TGTGCCAGCAGCCAATTGCAGTATCGGGTTGGCTACACCTTC.

The chain joins TRBV14 to TRBJ2-3; 9 nucleotides align to TRBD2. V lost 4 bases, J lost 7 bases, and 6 bases stayed unmatched. The germline V gene encodes CDR1 SGHDN and CDR2 FVKESK. The CDR3 extends over 14 amino acids. CDR3 bases: TGTGCCAGCAGCCGGCGCGGGGGGGCTAATACGCAGTATTTT. Translated, it gives CASSRRGGANTQYF. The full variable domain, rest sourced from reference TRBV14 and TRBJ2-3, is EAGVTQFPSHSVIEKGQTVTLRCDPISGHDNLYWYRRVMGKEIKFLLHFVKESKQDESGMPNNRFLAERTGGTYSTLKVQPAELEDSGVYFCASSRRGGANTQYFGPGTRLTVL.

V usage is TRBV14 and J usage is TRBJ1-6; 10 bases are shared with TRBD1. Germline V lookup: CDR1 SGHDN, CDR2 FVKESK. CDR3 size: 14 residues. The V gene end was trimmed by 6 bases and the J gene end by 10 bases; junction bases not matched to a gene: 6. This chain's CDR3 is CASSRTGGTSPLHF. In DNA form, the CDR3 reads TGTGCCAGCAGTCGGACAGGGGGAACCTCACCCCTCCACTTT.

This clone has only a few counts. The chain uses TRBV7-9 and TRBJ1-2; D not certain. V lost 1 base and J lost 4, with 10 bases in between. This CDR3 comprises 14 residues. Germline lookup yields CDR1 SEHNR and CDR2 FQNEAQ (reference sequence). CDR3 in amino acids: CASSLVEESYGYTF. Written as DNA, the CDR3 is TGTGCCAGCAGCTTAGTTGAAGAGTCCTATGGCTACACCTTC.

This rearrangement joins TRBV4-3 to TRBJ2-7; D is undetermined. The germline gives CDR1 LGHNA, CDR2 YSLEER. The germline V and J ends were trimmed by 0 bases and 3 bases, with 12 bases remaining between them. The CDR3 covers 15 residues. The CDR3 DNA follows: TGCGCCAGCAGCCAAGAACCAGCCCCTCACTACGAGCAGTACTTC. It yields the protein CASSQEPAPHYEQYF.

The V call is TRBV12-5, the J call TRBJ2-1; a possible D gene is TRBD1 (6 bases). Germline CDR1 reads LGHNT; CDR2 reads FRNRAP. The CDR3 loop spans 16 amino acids. Deletions cut 7 bases from V and 1 base from J, with 17 bases between. CDR3: CASETQGFYSYNEQFF. As DNA, the CDR3 is TGTGCTAGTGAAACACAGGGATTTTATTCCTACAATGAGCAGTTCTTC.

The chain links TRBV6-5 to TRBJ2-3, with D possibly TRBD2 on 6 matching bases. The V end was cut by 1 base, the J end by 3 bases, with 8 bases between. The CDR3 consists of 14 residues. Looked up from germline, CDR1 is MNHEY and CDR2 is SVGAGI. CDR3 nucleotide sequence: TGTGCCAGCAGTTACTGGGGGGAAACAGATACGCAGTATTTT. It is translated as CASSYWGETDTQYF.

The rearrangement joins TRBV5-6 to TRBJ2-2; D is ambiguous. Germline V gene data show CDR1 as SGHDT and CDR2 as YYEEEE. The V gene lost 4 bases and the J gene lost 4 bases, with 11 bases spanning the gap. The CDR3 consists of 14 residues. CDR3 sequence reads: CASSPDSITGELFF. CDR3 bases: TGTGCCAGCAGCCCCGATTCTATCACCGGGGAGCTGTTTTTT. The whole variable domain, filled in from reference TRBV5-6 and TRBJ2-2, reads DAGVTQSPTHLIKTRGQQVTLRCSPKSGHDTVSWYQQALGQGPQFIFQYYEEEERQRGNFPDRFSGHQFPNYSSELNVNALLLGDSALYLCASSPDSITGELFFGEGSRLTVL.